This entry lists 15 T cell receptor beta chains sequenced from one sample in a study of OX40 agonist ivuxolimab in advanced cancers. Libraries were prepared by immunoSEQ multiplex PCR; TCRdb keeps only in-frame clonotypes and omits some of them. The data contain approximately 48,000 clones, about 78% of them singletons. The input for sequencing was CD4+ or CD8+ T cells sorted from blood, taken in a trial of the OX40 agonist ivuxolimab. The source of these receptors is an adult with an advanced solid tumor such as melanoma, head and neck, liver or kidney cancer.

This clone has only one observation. CDR3 sequence reads: CASSWTSNQPQHF. The CDR3, as DNA: TGTGCCAGCAGTTGGACGAGCAATCAGCCCCAGCATTTT. The V gene is TRBV28, the J gene TRBJ1-5; D call uncertain. Germline V gene sequence: CDR1 MDHEN, CDR2 SYDVKM. This CDR3 has 13 residues. Trimming stripped 4 bases from V and 1 base from J, with 5 bases between. Full variable domain (outside the CDR3, taken from reference TRBV28 and TRBJ1-5): DVKVTQSSRYLVKRTGEKVFLECVQDMDHENMFWYRQDPGLGLRLIYFSYDVKMKEKGDIPEGYSVSREKKERFSLILESASTNQTSMYLCASSWTSNQPQHFGDGTRLSIL.

The CDR3 sequence: CASSFTGAYEQYF. CDR3 in DNA: TGTGCCAGCAGTTTTACAGGGGCCTACGAGCAGTACTTC. The gene calls are TRBV27 and TRBJ2-7, with 7 bases that match TRBD1. The CDR3 contains 13 residues. The V and J ends lost 3 bases and 2 bases, in that order; junction bases with no gene match: 1. Per germline, CDR1 MNHEY and CDR2 SMNVEV (reference sequence).

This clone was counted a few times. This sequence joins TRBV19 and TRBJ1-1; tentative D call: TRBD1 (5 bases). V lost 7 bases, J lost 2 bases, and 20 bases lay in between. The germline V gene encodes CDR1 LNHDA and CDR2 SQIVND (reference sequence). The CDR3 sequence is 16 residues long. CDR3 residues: CASILNGGSLNTEAFF. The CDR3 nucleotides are TGTGCCAGTATCTTAAATGGGGGGAGCCTTAACACTGAAGCTTTCTTT.

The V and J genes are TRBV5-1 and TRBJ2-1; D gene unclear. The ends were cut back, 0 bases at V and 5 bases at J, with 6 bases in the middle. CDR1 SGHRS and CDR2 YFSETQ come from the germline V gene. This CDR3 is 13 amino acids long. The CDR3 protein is CASSLDPHNEQFF. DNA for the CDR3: TGCGCCAGCAGCTTGGACCCTCACAATGAGCAGTTCTTC.

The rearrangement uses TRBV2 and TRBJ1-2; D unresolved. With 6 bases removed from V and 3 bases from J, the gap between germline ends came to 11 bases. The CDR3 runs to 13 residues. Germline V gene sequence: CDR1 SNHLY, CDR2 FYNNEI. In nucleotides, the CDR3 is TGTGCCAGCAGCGCCCTGAGCCACTATGGCTACACCTTC. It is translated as CASSALSHYGYTF.

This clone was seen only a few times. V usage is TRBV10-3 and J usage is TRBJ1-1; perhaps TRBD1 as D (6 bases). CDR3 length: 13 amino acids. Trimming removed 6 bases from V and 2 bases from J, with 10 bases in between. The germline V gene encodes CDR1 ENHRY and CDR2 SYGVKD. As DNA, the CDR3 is TGTGCCATCAGCAAGGACAGAAACACTGAAGCTTTCTTT. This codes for CAISKDRNTEAFF.

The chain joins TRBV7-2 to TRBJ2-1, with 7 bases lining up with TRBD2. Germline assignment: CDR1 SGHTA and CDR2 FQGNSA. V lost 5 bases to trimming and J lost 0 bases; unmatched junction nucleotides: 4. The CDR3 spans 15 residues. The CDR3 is CASSPRTSSYNEQFF. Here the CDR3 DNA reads TGTGCCAGCAGCCCTCGGACTAGCTCCTACAATGAGCAGTTCTTC.

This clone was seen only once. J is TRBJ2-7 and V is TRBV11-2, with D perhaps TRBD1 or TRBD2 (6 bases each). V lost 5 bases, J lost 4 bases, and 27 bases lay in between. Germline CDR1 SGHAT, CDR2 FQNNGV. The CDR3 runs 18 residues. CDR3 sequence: CASSPIIRGRGARYEQYF. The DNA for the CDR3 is TGTGCCAGCAGCCCGATTATTAGAGGTAGGGGGGCTAGGTACGAGCAGTACTTC.

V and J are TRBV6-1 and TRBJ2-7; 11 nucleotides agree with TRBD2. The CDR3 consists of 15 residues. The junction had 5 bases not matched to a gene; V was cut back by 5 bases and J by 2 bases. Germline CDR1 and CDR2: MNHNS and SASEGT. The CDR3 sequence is CASSSLGLAAYEQYF. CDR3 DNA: TGTGCCAGCAGTTCCTTGGGACTAGCGGCCTACGAGCAGTACTTC.

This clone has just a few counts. CDR3 loop: CAISEFLTGNNQPQHF. DNA of the CDR3: TGTGCCATCAGTGAGTTTCTAACAGGGAACAATCAGCCCCAGCATTTT. The chain has TRBV10-3 and TRBJ1-5; possible D gene TRBD1, 6 bases. Germline CDR1 ENHRY, CDR2 SYGVKD. The ends were cut back, 1 base at V and 3 bases at J, with 13 bases in the middle. This CDR3 has 16 residues.

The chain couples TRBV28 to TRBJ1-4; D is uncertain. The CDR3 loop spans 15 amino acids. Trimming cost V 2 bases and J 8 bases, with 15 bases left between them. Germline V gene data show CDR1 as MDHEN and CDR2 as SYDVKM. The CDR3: CASSLIITGPEKLFF. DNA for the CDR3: TGTGCCAGCAGTTTAATTATCACCGGCCCGGAAAAACTGTTTTTT.

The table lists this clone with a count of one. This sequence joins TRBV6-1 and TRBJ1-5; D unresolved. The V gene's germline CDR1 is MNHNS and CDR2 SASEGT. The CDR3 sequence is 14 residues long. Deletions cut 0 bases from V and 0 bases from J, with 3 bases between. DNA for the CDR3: TGTGCCAGCAGTGAAGCGGTTAGCAATCAGCCCCAGCATTTT. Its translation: CASSEAVSNQPQHF.

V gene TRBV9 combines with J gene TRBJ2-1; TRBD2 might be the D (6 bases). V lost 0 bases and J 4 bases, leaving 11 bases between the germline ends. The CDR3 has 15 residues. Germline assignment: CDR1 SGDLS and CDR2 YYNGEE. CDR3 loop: CASSVVLAEYNEQFF. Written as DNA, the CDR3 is TGTGCCAGCAGCGTAGTACTAGCCGAGTACAATGAGCAGTTCTTC.

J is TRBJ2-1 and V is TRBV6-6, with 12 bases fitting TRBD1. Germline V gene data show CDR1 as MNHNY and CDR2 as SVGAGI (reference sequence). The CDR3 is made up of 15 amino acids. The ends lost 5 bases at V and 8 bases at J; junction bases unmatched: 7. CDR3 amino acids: CASSRGQGARDEQFF. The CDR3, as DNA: TGTGCCAGCAGTCGGGGACAGGGGGCCAGGGATGAGCAGTTCTTC.

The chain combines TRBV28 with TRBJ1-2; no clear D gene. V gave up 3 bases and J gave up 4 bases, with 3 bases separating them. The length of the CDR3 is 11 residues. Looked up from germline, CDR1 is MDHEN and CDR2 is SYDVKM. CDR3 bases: TGTGCCAGCAGTTTTACCTATGGCTACACCTTC. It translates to CASSFTYGYTF.